Sequencing of this TCR beta chain was carried out in a study of shared clonotypes between healthy human individuals (dated by TCRdb to 2018 to 2020). The study in broad terms: Three men and a couple of women, aged 18 to 49 years, made up the cohort. Each donor's leukapheresis produced roughly between roughly 0.85 and 9.5 billion PBMCs. For each donor, CD4 naive and CD4 memory were each given three plates, CD8 naive was given two plates, and CD8 memory was given one plate. To estimate repertoire size and how much clonotypes are shared between individuals, the study performed deep sequencing of blood TCR repertoires from a few healthy adults. Libraries were prepared and TCR repertoires were sequenced by different laboratories using diverse techniques, in order to increase sequencing depth and limit assay-specific biases. Study-wide conclusions, independent of this receptor: Estimated clonotype richness was generally larger for naive than for memory subsets. Even with the large sequencing depth, rarefaction of the sorted-subset datasets indicated that sequencing was incomplete. Sampling was restricted to blood, and TCR repertoires in tissues likely differ from the TCR repertoires found in blood. Pairwise subsampling led to the expectation that sequencing depth would affect the degree of clonotype sharing among donors. The genetic and exposure-history diversity represented was limited by the small number of donors. Compared with non-shared clonotypes, the clonotypes found in all four sorted-subset donors had higher generation probabilities. Across four donors, about 5.2% of naive CD4, 3.5% of naive CD8, roughly 2.3% of memory CD4, and around 0.4% of memory CD8 clonotypes were shared.

As regards this clone: The clone's antigen remains unknown. There are no base qualities to consult, and no much larger clone falls within one base.

Healthy HIV-negative adults with no recently reported acute infections or vaccinations were included as donors. Every donor was a Caucasian adult residing in Nashville, Tennessee, USA. CD4+ T cells were enriched by magnetic negative selection; naive cells were then positively selected on CD45RA, and the negative fraction formed the memory subset. After blood collection by leukapheresis, PBMCs were isolated using Ficoll-Histopaque density gradient centrifugation and then cryopreserved in the vapor phase of liquid nitrogen. Analytical flow cytometry was used to check the purity and quantity of each magnetically sorted T cell population. From each sorted fraction, genomic DNA was isolated and quantified by UV absorbance on a Nanodrop 2000c. Trimming removed 5 bases from V and 6 bases from J; the gene matches leave 8 bases unexplained. The CDR3 runs 14 residues from the cysteine to the phenylalanine. The kept DNA is CDR3 alone, 42 bases in frame from the first base. CDR1 and CDR2 (SEHNR, FQNEAQ) derive from the germline V gene (reference sequence).

Using the deep immunoSEQ assay, TCR CDR3 regions were amplified from genomic DNA by multiplex PCR. Genomic DNA extracted from each cell subset was distributed evenly over all wells of several immunoSEQ 96-well plates, and each plate served as one replicate. Each replicate PCR for sorted subsets received about 220 ng genomic DNA, equal to tens of thousands of T cell genomes. Purified libraries were quantified with a Qubit 3.0 fluorometer, sized on a Bioanalyzer 2100, and re-quantified with the KAPA Library Quantification kit. Each immunoSEQ 96-well plate was sequenced on its own single-read 150-cycle Illumina NextSeq 550 flow cell. The study's own analysis went as follows. The immunoSEQ output contained only junctional sequences without quality scores, so filtering could not match that applied to full-length reads. Sequences were annotated with PyIR, a Python wrapper for IgBLAST v1.9, using IMGT germline references to assign V/J genes and CDR3. Reads with weak V/J assignments (E-value above 1e-6), missing CDR3, stop codons, out-of-frame junctions, or ambiguous translated residues were removed. A V3J clonotype was defined by an identical inferred V gene, J gene, and CDR3 amino acid sequence. To compute the percentage overlap between repertoires, the number of shared unique clonotypes was divided by the size of the smaller repertoire. Three approaches were used to assess repertoire richness: RTK rarefaction, the Chao1 estimator, and Recon v2.1 estimates of unobserved clonotypes. For all TCRbeta clonotypes obtained by the gDNA method from a few donors, generation probabilities were computed with OLGA. As stored in TCRdb, this immuneACCESS dataset retains in-frame rearrangements with V and J assigned. A fraction of the clones does not appear; measured against another copy, unresolved V genes explain less than half of the discrepancy, and the remainder lacks a known reason. V and J calls and clone size are those listed in that table; D and trimming were worked out from the DNA. In all, the sample holds around 700,000 clones, and around 72% of those were seen once. 1.5% to 2% of the sample is taken by the ten largest.

The source is a woman aged 25 to 39 in good health. The sequence links TRBV7-9 to TRBJ2-7; TRBD1 lines up with 9 middle nucleotides. The source material was memory CD4+ T cells sorted from blood. This specimen's cell subset or site label, per the study, means: CD45RA-negative fraction. The nucleotide sequence is given as TGTGCCAGCAGCATACCGGGACAGGGTACCGAGCAGTACTTC. Its amino acids are CASSIPGQGTEQYF.